These 14 T cell receptor beta chains originate from one sample sequenced in a study of early stage breast cancer tumors. Measured with immunoSEQ multiplex PCR; TCRdb has only the in-frame clones, and not every one. In the table there are 55,000 to 70,000 clones, around 80% of which are singletons. Sequences were obtained from blood. The receptors shown here come from a person aged 40-50 years with breast cancer.

This clone was recorded a few times. The V call is TRBV9, the J call TRBJ2-1; the D is unclear. The ends were cut back, 3 bases at V and 0 bases at J, with 10 bases in the middle. Germline V lookup: CDR1 SGDLS, CDR2 YYNGEE. This CDR3 is built from 15 residues. CDR3 sequence reads: CASSEYESSYNEQFF. The CDR3 region has the DNA TGTGCCAGCAGCGAATACGAGAGCTCCTACAATGAGCAGTTCTTC.

The CDR3 here is CAWSDRGNQPQHF. DNA of the CDR3: TGTGCCTGGAGCGACAGGGGGAATCAGCCCCAGCATTTT. The chain is built from TRBV30 and TRBJ1-5; 9 bases map to TRBD1. V lost 3 bases to trimming and J lost 4 bases; unmatched junction nucleotides: 1. In germline, CDR1 is GTSNPN, CDR2 SVGIG (reference sequence). The CDR3 spans 13 residues.

The chain combines TRBV5-4 with TRBJ1-4; 9 bases agree with TRBD1. CDR3 length equals 14 residues. J lost 7 bases, V lost 4 bases, and 5 bases had no gene match. The germline CDR1 and CDR2 sequences are SGHNT and YYREEE (reference sequence). CDR3 nucleotide sequence: TGTGCCAGCAGCCTACAGGGGGCTAGTGAAAAACTGTTTTTT. It translates to CASSLQGASEKLFF. The whole variable domain, remainder taken from reference TRBV5-4 and TRBJ1-4, is ETGVTQSPTHLIKTRGQQVTLRCSSQSGHNTVSWYQQALGQGPQFIFQYYREEENGRGNFPPRFSGLQFPNYSSELNVNALELDDSALYLCASSLQGASEKLFFGSGTQLSVL.

The CDR3 region is CASSEFDYGYTF. The CDR3 DNA sequence: TGCGCCAGCAGTGAGTTCGACTATGGCTACACCTTC. The chain employs TRBV10-1 and TRBJ1-2; D is undetermined. The V end was cut by 1 base, the J end by 3 bases, with 3 bases between. Germline V gene sequence: CDR1 WNHNN, CDR2 SYGVQD (reference sequence). The CDR3 length is 12 residues.

This clone was observed a few times. The chain couples TRBV29-1 to TRBJ2-7; 10 bases agree with TRBD1. Germline V gene lookup returns CDR1 SQVTM and CDR2 ANQGSEA. CDR3 length equals 16 residues. V was clipped by 3 bases and J by 5 bases; unmatched bases: 13. The DNA of the CDR3 is TGCAGCGTTGATTCTCGGTGGGGGACAGGGGTCAACGAGCAGTACTTC. It encodes CSVDSRWGTGVNEQYF.

The genes are TRBV29-1 and TRBJ2-3; D might be TRBD2 (5 bases). This CDR3 is 13 amino acids long. Germline V CDR1 and CDR2: SQVTM, ANQGSEA. V lost 5 bases and J 4 bases, leaving 13 bases between the germline ends. The CDR3 reads CSVRGRFADTQYF. The CDR3 nucleotides read TGCAGCGTTCGAGGGCGGTTCGCAGATACGCAGTATTTT.

The gene calls are TRBV10-1 and TRBJ1-2, with TRBD1 matching 9 bases. Germline CDR1 WNHNN, CDR2 SYGVQD (reference sequence). CDR3 size: 15 residues. With 6 bases clipped from V and 3 bases from J, the junction kept 8 bases outside the gene matches. The CDR3: CASRGRRDRDYGYTF. CDR3 bases: TGCGCCAGCAGGGGCCGCCGGGACAGGGACTATGGCTACACCTTC.

As to this clone: A junction end diverges from the germline sequence, so it may reflect a read error. This sequence joins TRBV11-3 and TRBJ1-1, with D hard to call. Germline assignment: CDR1 SGHNT and CDR2 YENEEA. The CDR3 covers 14 residues. The CDR3 sequence is CASSSNPANSEAFF. The CDR3 DNA sequence: TGTGCCAGCAGCTCCAATCCGGCGAACTCTGAAGCTTTCTTT.

The chain recombines TRBV5-6 with TRBJ2-5, with D possibly TRBD2 on 5 matching bases. Trimming shortened V by 2 bases and J by 5 bases, and 13 bases separated the two germline ends. The CDR3 totals 14 residues. Germline V gene lookup returns CDR1 SGHDT and CDR2 YYEEEE. CDR3 region: CASSFYGETETQYF. CDR3 DNA sequence: TGTGCCAGCAGCTTCTACGGGGAAACGGAGACCCAGTACTTC. Drawing the rest from reference TRBV5-6 and TRBJ2-5, the complete variable domain is DAGVTQSPTHLIKTRGQQVTLRCSPKSGHDTVSWYQQALGQGPQFIFQYYEEEERQRGNFPDRFSGHQFPNYSSELNVNALLLGDSALYLCASSFYGETETQYFGPGTRLLVL.

This clone was found a few times. This chain joins TRBV28 and TRBJ1-4; no clear D. This CDR3 is built from 14 residues. V was pared by 2 bases and J by 7 bases, with 11 bases between. The germline gives CDR1 MDHEN, CDR2 SYDVKM. In nucleotides, the CDR3 is TGTGCCAGCAGTTTAGTAGCTTTTAGTGAAAAACTGTTTTTT. Its protein product is CASSLVAFSEKLFF. Looking up the rest from reference TRBV28 and TRBJ1-4 gives the full variable domain: DVKVTQSSRYLVKRTGEKVFLECVQDMDHENMFWYRQDPGLGLRLIYFSYDVKMKEKGDIPEGYSVSREKKERFSLILESASTNQTSMYLCASSLVAFSEKLFFGSGTQLSVL.

The chain uses TRBV29-1 and TRBJ1-5, with D possibly TRBD1 on 5 matching bases. The CDR3 sequence is 12 residues long. CDR1 and CDR2 (germline): SQVTM, ANQGSEA. V was shortened by 0 bases and J by 8 bases, with 8 bases between the two germline ends. The CDR3 bases are TGCAGCGTTGAAGAGGGGGGAAAGCCCCAGCATTTT. Its translation is CSVEEGGKPQHF.

The V and J genes are TRBV18 and TRBJ2-1; 7 bases fit TRBD1. Losses at the gene ends were 2 bases for V and 2 bases for J; bases not matched to a gene: 12. The CDR3 spans 18 residues. CDR1 and CDR2 from the germline V gene are KGHSH and LQKENI. This chain's CDR3 is CASSPYLLQGPAYNEQFF. The CDR3 DNA reads as TGTGCCAGCTCACCATATCTTCTACAGGGGCCGGCCTACAATGAGCAGTTCTTC.

The gene calls are TRBV4-1 and TRBJ2-7; D might be TRBD1 (6 bases). Deletions cut 1 base from V and 3 bases from J, with 10 bases between. The CDR3 covers 14 residues. Germline lookup yields CDR1 MGHRA and CDR2 YSYEKL. The CDR3 DNA is TGCGCCAGCAGCCAAGGCAGGGGATTCTACGAGCAGTACTTC. Protein: CASSQGRGFYEQYF.

The rearrangement links TRBV28 to TRBJ2-3; weak D call: TRBD2 (6 bases). Trimming took 8 bases from V and 5 from J, leaving 17 bases between them. The CDR3 totals 14 residues. The germline V gene encodes CDR1 MDHEN and CDR2 SYDVKM. In DNA form, the CDR3 reads TGTGCCAGCCGGGATTCGGGAGCGGTAGATACGCAGTATTTT. This gives the protein CASRDSGAVDTQYF.